This T cell receptor (beta chain) was recovered during a study of blood T cells in healthy people across ages. As for the study in general: Capture via template switching afforded approximately one barcoded beta molecule per two T cells.

No fewer than 5.5 micrograms of total RNA were isolated from every sample. The V and J ends lost 0 bases and 4 bases respectively, with 13 bases between them. This CDR3 has 16 residues. From germline, CDR1 is DFQATT and CDR2 SNEGSKA (reference sequence). A sample-barcoded 5' primer and a J-beta primer mix were used in a second PCR of roughly 7 to 11 cycles. Per-sample output comprised a minimum of 3 million paired-end reads containing CDR3. Via MiXCR, TCRdb re-called the 5' RACE reads, giving one row per CDR3 protein. This table holds hundreds of thousands of distinct CDR3 sequences, roughly three fifths found once.

The rearrangement joins TRBV20-1 to TRBJ1-6; the D is unclear. The sequenced sample consisted of blood. The sequence came from a man between 40 and 49 years old in good health. In nucleotides, the CDR3 is TGCAGTGCTAGAGATCTATCCAGGACTTATAATTCACCCCTCCACTTT. As protein: CSARDLSRTYNSPLHF.